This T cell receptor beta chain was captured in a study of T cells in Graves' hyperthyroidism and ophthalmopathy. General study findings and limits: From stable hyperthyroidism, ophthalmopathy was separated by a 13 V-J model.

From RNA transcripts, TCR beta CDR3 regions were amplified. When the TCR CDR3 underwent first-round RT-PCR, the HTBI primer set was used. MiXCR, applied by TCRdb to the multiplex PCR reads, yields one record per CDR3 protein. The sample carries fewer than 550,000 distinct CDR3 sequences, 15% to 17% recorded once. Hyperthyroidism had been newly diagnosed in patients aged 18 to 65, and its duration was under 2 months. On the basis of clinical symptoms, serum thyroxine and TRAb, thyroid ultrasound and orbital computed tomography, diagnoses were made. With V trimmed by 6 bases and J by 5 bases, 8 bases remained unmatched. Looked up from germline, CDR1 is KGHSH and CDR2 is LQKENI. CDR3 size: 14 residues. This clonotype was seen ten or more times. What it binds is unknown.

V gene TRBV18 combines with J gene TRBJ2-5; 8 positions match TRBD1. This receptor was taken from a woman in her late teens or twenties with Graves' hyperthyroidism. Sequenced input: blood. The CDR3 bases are TGTGCCAGCTCGCCCGGACAGGGAATGGAGACCCAGTACTTC. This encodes CASSPGQGMETQYF.